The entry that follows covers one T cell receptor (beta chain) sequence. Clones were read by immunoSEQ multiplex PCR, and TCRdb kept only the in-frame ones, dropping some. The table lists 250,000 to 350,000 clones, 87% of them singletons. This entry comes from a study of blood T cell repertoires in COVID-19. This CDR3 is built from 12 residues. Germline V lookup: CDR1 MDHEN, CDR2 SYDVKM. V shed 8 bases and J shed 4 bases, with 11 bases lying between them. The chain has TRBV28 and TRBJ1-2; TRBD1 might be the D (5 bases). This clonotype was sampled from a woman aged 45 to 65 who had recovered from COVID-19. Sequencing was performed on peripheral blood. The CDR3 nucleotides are TGTGCCAGCCGCAGCGGGGGCTATGGCTACACCTTC. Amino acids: CASRSGGYGYTF.